This TCR beta chain was sequenced in a study of control samples from healthy donors and cancer patients. Germline V gene sequence: CDR1 MNHEY, CDR2 SMNVEV (reference sequence). The CDR3 consists of 13 residues. Trimming cost V 2 bases and J 8 bases, with 9 bases left between them. Only in-frame clones appear in the TCRdb table, and some are missing; sequencing was by immunoSEQ multiplex PCR. The sample carries 28,000 or so clones, about 81% recorded once. This chain uses TRBV27 with TRBJ1-4, with a weak D call TRBD1 (5 bases). The receptor comes from a man aged 55 to 70 with colorectal cancer. The sequencing sample was made of PBMCs. The CDR3 protein is CASSLPEGEKLFF. The CDR3 coding sequence is TGTGCCAGCAGTTTACCGGAGGGGGAAAAACTGTTTTTT.